This TCR beta chain appears in the sequencing data of a study of T cells in Graves' hyperthyroidism and ophthalmopathy. Overall study results and limits: Ophthalmopathy was identified by the model a median about six months ahead of onset.

This clonotype has ten or more counts. What it binds is unknown. Template material for amplifying TCR beta CDR3 regions consisted of RNA transcripts. First-round RT-PCR targeting the TCR CDR3 was performed with the HTBI primer set. In TCRdb, the multiplex PCR reads were re-called with MiXCR into one record per CDR3 protein. Among 300,000 to 450,000 distinct CDR3 sequences listed, more than 14% were seen once. With duration under 3 months, ophthalmopathy was active: Clinical Activity Score at least 3, NOSPECS at least 4. Lactation, pregnancy, other autoimmune disease or uncontrolled infection excluded patients. CDR1 ENHRY and CDR2 SYGVKD come from the germline V gene. The CDR3 is 14 amino acids. Trimming took off 1 base at V and 1 base at J, with 7 bases between the two ends.

Sequencing was done on a sample of blood. This sequence was found in a woman aged 25 to 39 with Graves' ophthalmopathy. J is TRBJ1-1 and V is TRBV10-3; D not certain. The CDR3 bases are TGTGCCATCAGTGAGTTAAATCAGAACACTGAAGCTTTCTTT. Protein sequence: CAISELNQNTEAFF.